The source of this TCR beta chain is a study of cytomegalovirus exposure and HLA in healthy donors. The wider study: There were 100 million to 130 million unique TCR beta sequences, drawn from around 180 million T cells, in an earlier analysis.

This CDR3 contains 18 residues. After removal of 4 bases from V and 4 bases from J, the junction contained 19 bases not matched to a gene. Per the germline V gene, CDR1 is MNHEY and CDR2 is SMNVEV (reference sequence). Primers included in the PCR were 60 Vbeta and 13 Jbeta primers. TCRdb keeps only in-frame clones here, not all; method: immunoSEQ multiplex PCR. The sample lists 55,000 to 70,000 clones; 70% to 75% were seen once. Study-level findings and limits: Later work associated over 15,000 TCR beta sequences with HLA alleles at 0.05 false discovery rate. Some V segments, TRBV6-2 and TRBV6-3 among them, were indistinguishable and were therefore excluded. The study designated 150 to 200 TCR beta chains cytomegalovirus-associated.

A note on this clone: Its antigen is not known.

The rearrangement uses TRBV27 and TRBJ2-7, with 7 bases that match TRBD1. The sequencing sample was made of PBMCs. The receptor was derived from a woman aged 25 to 45 in good health and CMV-seronegative. The CDR3: CASSSQIEYGTALYEQYF. The CDR3 DNA sequence: TGTGCCAGCAGTTCCCAAATAGAGTATGGGACAGCCCTTTACGAGCAGTACTTC.